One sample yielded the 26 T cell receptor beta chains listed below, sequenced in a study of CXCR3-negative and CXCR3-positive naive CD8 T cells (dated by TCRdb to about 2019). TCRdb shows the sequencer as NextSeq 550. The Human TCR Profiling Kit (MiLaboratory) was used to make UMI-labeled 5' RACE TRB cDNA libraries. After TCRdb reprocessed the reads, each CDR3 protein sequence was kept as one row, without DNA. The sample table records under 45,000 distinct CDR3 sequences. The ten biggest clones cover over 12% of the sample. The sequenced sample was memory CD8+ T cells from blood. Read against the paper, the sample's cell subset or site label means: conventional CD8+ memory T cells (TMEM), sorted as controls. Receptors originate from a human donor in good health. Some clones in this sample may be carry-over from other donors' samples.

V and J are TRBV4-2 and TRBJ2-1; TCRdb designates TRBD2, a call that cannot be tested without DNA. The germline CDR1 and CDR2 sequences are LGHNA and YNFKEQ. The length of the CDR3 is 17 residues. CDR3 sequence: CASSQERLAGGHNEQFF.

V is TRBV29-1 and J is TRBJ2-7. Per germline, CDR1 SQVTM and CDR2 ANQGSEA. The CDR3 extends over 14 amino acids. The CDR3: CSVEAGSRFSEQYF.

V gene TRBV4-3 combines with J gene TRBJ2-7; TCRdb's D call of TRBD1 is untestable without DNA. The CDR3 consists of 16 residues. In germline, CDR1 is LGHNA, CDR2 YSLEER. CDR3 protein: CASSQDRQGLSYEQYF.

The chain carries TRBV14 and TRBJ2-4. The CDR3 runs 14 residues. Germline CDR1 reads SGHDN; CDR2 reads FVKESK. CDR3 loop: CASRMGSAKNIQYF.

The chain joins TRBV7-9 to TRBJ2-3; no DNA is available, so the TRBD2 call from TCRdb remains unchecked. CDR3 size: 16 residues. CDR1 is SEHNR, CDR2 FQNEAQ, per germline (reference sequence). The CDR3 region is CASSSRVAGAEDTQYF.

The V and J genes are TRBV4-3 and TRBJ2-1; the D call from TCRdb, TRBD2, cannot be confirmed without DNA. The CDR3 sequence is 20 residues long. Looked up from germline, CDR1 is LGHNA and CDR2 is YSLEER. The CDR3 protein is CASSQDPLWEGLAGHNEQFF.

CDR3 sequence reads: CASRVAGKDEQYF. The chain employs TRBV6-2 or TRBV6-3 and TRBJ2-7; TCRdb lists TRBD2, though no DNA is available to test this call. This CDR3 is built from 13 residues. Germline V gene lookup returns CDR1 MNHEY and CDR2 SVGEGT.

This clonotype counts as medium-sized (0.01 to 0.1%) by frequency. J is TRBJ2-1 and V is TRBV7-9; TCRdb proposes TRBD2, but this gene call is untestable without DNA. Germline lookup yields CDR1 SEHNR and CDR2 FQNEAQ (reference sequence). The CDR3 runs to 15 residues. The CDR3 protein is CASSIRDSSYNEQFF.

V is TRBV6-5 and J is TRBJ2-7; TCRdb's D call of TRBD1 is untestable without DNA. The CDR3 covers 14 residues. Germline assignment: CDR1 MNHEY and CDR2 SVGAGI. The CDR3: CASSSPGQNYEQYF.

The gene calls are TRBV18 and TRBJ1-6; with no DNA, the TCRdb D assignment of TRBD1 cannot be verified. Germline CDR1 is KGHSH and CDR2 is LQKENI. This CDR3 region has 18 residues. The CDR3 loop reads CASSPTYGQGPNNSPLHF.

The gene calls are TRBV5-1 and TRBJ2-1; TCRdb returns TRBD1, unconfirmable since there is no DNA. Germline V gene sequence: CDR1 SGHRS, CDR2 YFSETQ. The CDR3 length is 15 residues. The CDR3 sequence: CASSLGDRAYNEQFF.

CDR3 sequence: CSARDLWVASNEQFF. The chain is built from TRBV20-1 and TRBJ2-1. Germline-derived CDR1 and CDR2 are DFQATT and SNEGSKA (reference sequence). The CDR3 totals 15 residues.

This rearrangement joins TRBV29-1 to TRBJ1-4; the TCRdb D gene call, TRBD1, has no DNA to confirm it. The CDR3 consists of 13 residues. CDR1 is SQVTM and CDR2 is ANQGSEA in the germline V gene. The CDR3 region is CSVVGGFDEKLFF.

The CDR3 sequence: CASSASYGTGDTEAFF. J is TRBJ1-1 and V is TRBV25-1; lacking DNA, the TRBD1 call made by TCRdb goes unchecked. Per germline, CDR1 MGHDK and CDR2 SYGVNS. This CDR3 contains 16 residues.

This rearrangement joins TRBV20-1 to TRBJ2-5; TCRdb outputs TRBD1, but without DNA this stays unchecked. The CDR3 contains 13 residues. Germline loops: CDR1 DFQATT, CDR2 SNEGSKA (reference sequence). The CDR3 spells CSASLDIGETQYF.

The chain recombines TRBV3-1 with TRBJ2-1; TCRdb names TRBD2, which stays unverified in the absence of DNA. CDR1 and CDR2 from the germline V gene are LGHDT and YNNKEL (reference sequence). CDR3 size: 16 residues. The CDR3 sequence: CASSQGTSGIVFEQFF.

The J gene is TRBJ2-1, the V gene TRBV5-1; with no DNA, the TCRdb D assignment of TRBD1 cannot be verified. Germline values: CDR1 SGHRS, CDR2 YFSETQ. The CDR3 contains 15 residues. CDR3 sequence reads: CASKVRESSYNEQFF.

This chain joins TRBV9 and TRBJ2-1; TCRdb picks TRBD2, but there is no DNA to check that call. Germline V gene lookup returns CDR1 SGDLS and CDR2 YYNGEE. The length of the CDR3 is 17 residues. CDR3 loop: CASSVEGRMVGGNEQFF.

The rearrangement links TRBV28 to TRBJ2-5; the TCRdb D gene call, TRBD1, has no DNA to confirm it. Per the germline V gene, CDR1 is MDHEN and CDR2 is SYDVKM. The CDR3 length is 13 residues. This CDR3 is CASSFGQGKAQYF.

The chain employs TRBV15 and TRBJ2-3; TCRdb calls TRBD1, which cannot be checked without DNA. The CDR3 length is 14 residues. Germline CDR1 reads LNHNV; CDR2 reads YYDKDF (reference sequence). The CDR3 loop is CATSRDGGANTQYF.

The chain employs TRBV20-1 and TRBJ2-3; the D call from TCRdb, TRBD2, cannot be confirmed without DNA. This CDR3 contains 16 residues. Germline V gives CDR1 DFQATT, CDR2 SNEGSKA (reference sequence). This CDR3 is CSARDPGRGDTDTQYF.

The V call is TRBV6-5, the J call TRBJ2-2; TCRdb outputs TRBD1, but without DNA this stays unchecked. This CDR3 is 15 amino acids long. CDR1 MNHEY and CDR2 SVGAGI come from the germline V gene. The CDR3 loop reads CASSRDAPGTGELFF.

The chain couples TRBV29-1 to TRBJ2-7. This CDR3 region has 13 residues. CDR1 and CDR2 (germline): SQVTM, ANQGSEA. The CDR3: CSVERESPYEQYF.

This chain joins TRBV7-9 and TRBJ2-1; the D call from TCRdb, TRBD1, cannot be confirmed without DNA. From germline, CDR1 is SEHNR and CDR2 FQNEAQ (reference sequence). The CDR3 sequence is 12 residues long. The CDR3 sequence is CVGREGYNEQFF.

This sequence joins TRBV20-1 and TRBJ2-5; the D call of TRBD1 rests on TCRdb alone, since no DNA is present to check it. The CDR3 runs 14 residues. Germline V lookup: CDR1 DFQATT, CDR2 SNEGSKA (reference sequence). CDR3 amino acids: CSARDLWGLETQYF.

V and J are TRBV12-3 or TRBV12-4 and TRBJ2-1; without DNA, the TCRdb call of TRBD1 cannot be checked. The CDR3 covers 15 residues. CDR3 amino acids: CASTPRTDSYNEQFF.